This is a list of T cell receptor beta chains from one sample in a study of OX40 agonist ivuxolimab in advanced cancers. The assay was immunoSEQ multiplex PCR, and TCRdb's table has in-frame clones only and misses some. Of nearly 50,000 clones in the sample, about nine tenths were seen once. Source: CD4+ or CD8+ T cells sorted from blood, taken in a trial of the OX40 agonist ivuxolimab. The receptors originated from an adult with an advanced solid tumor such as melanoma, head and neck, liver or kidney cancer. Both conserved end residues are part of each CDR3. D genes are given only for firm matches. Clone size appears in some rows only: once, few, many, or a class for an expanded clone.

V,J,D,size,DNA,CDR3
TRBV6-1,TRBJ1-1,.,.,TGTGCCAGCAGTGAAGGACACCCGAACACTGAAGCTTTCTTT,CASSEGHPNTEAFF
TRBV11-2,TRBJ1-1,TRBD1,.,TGTGCCAGCAGCCCGAGGACAGGGATAAACACTGAAGCTTTCTTT,CASSPRTGINTEAFF
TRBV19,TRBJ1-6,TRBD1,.,TGTGCCAGTAGTAATCGGGACAGAAATTCACCCCTCCACTTT,CASSNRDRNSPLHF
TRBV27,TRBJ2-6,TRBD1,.,TGTGCCAGCAGTCCTACAGGGGGCTCTGGGGCCAACGTCCTGACTTTC,CASSPTGGSGANVLTF
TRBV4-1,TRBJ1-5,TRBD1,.,TGCGCCAGCAGCCAAGGGACAGGGGGCGGCAATCAGCCCCAGCATTTT,CASSQGTGGGNQPQHF
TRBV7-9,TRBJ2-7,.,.,TGTGCCAGCAGCTTAGGCGAAAAACCCTACGAGCAGTACTTC,CASSLGEKPYEQYF
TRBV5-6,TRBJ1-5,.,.,TGTGCCAGCAGCTTGCAGGGTACCAATCAGCCCCAGCATTTT,CASSLQGTNQPQHF
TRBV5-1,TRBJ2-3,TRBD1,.,TGCGCCAGCAGGCCCGGACAGGGGGGCACAGATACGCAGTATTTT,CASRPGQGGTDTQYF
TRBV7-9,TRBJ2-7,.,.,TGTGCCAGCAGCTTTTCTGAGGGGGCCTACGAGCAGTACTTC,CASSFSEGAYEQYF
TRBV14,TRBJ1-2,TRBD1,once,TGTGCCAGCAGCCCCCGGACAGGGCCTTATGGCTACACCTTC,CASSPRTGPYGYTF
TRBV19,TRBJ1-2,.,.,TGTGCCAGTAGTATCCTTCACAGCCCTAACTATGGCTACACCTTC,CASSILHSPNYGYTF
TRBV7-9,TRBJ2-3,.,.,TGTGCCAGCAGCCCCCCCGGGGTGTCCACAGATACGCAGTATTTT,CASSPPGVSTDTQYF
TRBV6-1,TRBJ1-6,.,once,TGTGCCAGCAGTGAAGGCAATTCACCCCTCCACTTT,CASSEGNSPLHF
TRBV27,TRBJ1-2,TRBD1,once,TGTGCCAGCAGAGGATACCGGGACAGGGACTATGGCTACACCTTC,CASRGYRDRDYGYTF
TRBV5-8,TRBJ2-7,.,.,TGTGCCAGCAGCCTACCGGACAGGTGGACTACTAACTACTTC,CASSLPDRWTTNYF
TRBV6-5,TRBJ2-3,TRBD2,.,TGTGCCAGCAGTTCTAGCGGGGGCACAGATACGCAGTATTTT,CASSSSGGTDTQYF
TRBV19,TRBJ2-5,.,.,TGTGCCAGTAGTATACCAGGGGAAGAGACCCAGTACTTC,CASSIPGEETQYF
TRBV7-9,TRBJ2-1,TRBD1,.,TGTGCCAGCATCCATACCCGGACAGGGACGAGAAATGAGCAGTTCTTC,CASIHTRTGTRNEQFF
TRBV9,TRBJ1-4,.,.,TGTGCCAGCAGCGTAGATCCGGGTATGGGGGAAAAACTGTTTTTT,CASSVDPGMGEKLFF
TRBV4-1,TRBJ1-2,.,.,TGCGCCAGCAGCCATGGGACAAACTTCGAGGGCTACACCTTC,CASSHGTNFEGYTF
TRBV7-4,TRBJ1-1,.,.,TGTGCCAGCAGCTTTCTCATTGGGGGCACTGAAGCTTTCTTT,CASSFLIGGTEAFF
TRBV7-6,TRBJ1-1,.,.,TGTGCCAGCAGCCGGGGACAGAACACTGAAGCTTTCTTT,CASSRGQNTEAFF
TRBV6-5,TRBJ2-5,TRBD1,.,TGTGCCAGCAGTTTACAGGGGGCGCGGGAGACCCAGTACTTC,CASSLQGARETQYF
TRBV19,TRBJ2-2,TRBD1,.,TGTGCCAGTAGTACCTTGACAGGGGGCATCGGGGAGCTGTTTTTT,CASSTLTGGIGELFF
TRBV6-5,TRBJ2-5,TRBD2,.,TGTGCCAGCAGTTACGGGGGAGGGATCCAAGAGACCCAGTACTTC,CASSYGGGIQETQYF
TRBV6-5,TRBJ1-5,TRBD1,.,TGTGCCAGCAGCTCCGAGGGACAGTTCAATCAGCCCCAGCATTTT,CASSSEGQFNQPQHF
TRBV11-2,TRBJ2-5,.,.,TGTGCCAGCAGTCCCGAGAAGCTAGCGTGGGGCCAAGAGACCCAGTACTTC,CASSPEKLAWGQETQYF
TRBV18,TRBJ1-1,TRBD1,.,TGTGCCAGCTCACCACCTCAGGGGGAGAGCACTGAAGCTTTCTTT,CASSPPQGESTEAFF
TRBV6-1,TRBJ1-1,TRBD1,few,TGTGCCGGAGGGACAGGGGACGGGAACACTGAAGCTTTCTTT,CAGGTGDGNTEAFF
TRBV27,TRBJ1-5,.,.,TGTGCCAGCAGCGGCGGGTATAGCAATCAGCCCCAGCATTTT,CASSGGYSNQPQHF
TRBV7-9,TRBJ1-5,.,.,TGTGCCAGCAGCTTAGACAATCAGCCCCAGCATTTT,CASSLDNQPQHF
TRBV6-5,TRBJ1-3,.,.,TGTGCCAGCACCCTGGGGGGATCTGGAAACACCATATATTTT,CASTLGGSGNTIYF
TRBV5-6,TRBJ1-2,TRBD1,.,TGTGCCAGCAGCACCCAGCCGGGACAGGGGGCGCAGGGCTACACCTTC,CASSTQPGQGAQGYTF
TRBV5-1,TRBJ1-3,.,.,TGCGCCAGCAGCTTGGCCGATCGTGGGGGGCGTCTCGATCGAAACACCATATATTTT,CASSLADRGGRLDRNTIYF
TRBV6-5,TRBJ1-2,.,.,TGTGCCAGCAGTATAGACTATGGCTACACCTTC,CASSIDYGYTF
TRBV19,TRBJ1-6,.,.,TGTGCCAGTAGTATAAGGGGGGACGTTACGGTGAATTCACCCCTCCACTTT,CASSIRGDVTVNSPLHF
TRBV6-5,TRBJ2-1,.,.,TGTGCCAGCAAATCCTCCAATGAGCAGTTCTTC,CASKSSNEQFF
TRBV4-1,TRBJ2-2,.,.,TGCGCCAGCAGCCAAGAGGGGATAGGCGGGACCACCGGGGAGCTGTTTTTT,CASSQEGIGGTTGELFF
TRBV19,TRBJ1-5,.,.,TGTGCCAGTAGTACGCCCGGGGGCGCTCAGCCCCAGCATTTT,CASSTPGGAQPQHF
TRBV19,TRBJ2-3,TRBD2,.,TGTGCCAGTAGCCTGGGACTAGCGGGGGCGCTTCAAACAGATACGCAGTATTTT,CASSLGLAGALQTDTQYF
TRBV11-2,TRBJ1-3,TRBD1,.,TGTGCCAGCAGCTTAGAACCGGGACAGGGAAACACCATATATTTT,CASSLEPGQGNTIYF
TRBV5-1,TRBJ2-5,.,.,TGCGCCAGCAGCTTATACCCAAGCCAAGAGACCCAGTACTTC,CASSLYPSQETQYF
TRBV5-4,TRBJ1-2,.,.,TGTGCCAGCAGCTCGAACAACGATCGGGGCTACACCTTC,CASSSNNDRGYTF
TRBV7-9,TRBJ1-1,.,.,TGTGCCATCACTGTTAACACTGAAGCTTTCTTT,CAITVNTEAFF
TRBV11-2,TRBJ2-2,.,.,TGTGCCAGCAGCCTCGACAGGAACACCGGGGAGCTGTTTTTT,CASSLDRNTGELFF
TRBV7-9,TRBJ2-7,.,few,TGTGCCAGCAGGGAGGCGGAGACTTCCGAGCAGTACTTC,CASREAETSEQYF
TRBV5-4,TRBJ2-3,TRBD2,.,TGTGCCAGCAGCTCCGGGACTAGCGGGGTAAATACGCAGTATTTT,CASSSGTSGVNTQYF
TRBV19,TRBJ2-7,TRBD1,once,TGTGCCAGTAGTACCGGGACAGGGGGCGCATACGAGCAGTACTTC,CASSTGTGGAYEQYF
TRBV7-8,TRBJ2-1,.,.,TGTGCCAGCAGCAGGGGGGCGAGGGCCAATGAGCAGTTCTTC,CASSRGARANEQFF
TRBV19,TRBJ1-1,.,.,TGTGCCAGCCGGGACTCTATCATGAACACTGAAGCTTTCTTT,CASRDSIMNTEAFF
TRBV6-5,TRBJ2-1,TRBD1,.,TGTGCCAGCAGTTCGGGACAGACCTACAATGAGCAGTTCTTC,CASSSGQTYNEQFF
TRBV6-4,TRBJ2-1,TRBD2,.,TGTGCCAGCAGTGTGGCGGGGGGGGCTGTCAATGAGCAGTTCTTC,CASSVAGGAVNEQFF
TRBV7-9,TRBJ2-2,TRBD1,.,TGTGCCAGCAGCCCACGGACCCCGACAGGGGGCGCAGGCACCGGGGAGCTGTTTTTT,CASSPRTPTGGAGTGELFF
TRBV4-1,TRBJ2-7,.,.,TGCGCCAGCAGCCACTCCTTCACATCCTCTGGTGAGCAGTACTTC,CASSHSFTSSGEQYF